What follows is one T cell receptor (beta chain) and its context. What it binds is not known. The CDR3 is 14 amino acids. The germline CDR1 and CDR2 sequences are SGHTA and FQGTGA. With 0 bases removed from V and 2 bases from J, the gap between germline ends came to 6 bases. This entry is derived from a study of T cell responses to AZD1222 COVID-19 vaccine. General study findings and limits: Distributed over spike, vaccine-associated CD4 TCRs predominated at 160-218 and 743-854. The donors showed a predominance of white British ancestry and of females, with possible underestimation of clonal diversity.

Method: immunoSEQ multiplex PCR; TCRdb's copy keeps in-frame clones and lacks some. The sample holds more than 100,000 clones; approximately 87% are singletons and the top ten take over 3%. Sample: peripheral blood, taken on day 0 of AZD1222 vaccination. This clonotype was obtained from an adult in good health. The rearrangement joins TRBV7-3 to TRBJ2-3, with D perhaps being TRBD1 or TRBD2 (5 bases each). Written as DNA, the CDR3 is TGTGCCAGCAGCTTAACGGGGGTCACAGATACGCAGTATTTT. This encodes CASSLTGVTDTQYF.